This TCR beta chain is drawn from a study of PD-1 blockade in classical Hodgkin lymphoma. Notes on the study in general: Reports indicated that newly diagnosed patients had lower baseline TCR diversity than healthy donors did. Patients excluded were those beginning nivolumab under 1 year after ASCT. Similar baseline diversity was found in complete responders and newly diagnosed patients.

Every patient experienced relapse after autologous stem cell transplantation, and brentuximab vedotin exposure varied. This clone was found once. Its target is not known. Germline V gives CDR1 SGHAT, CDR2 FQNNGV. V lost 5 bases to trimming and J lost 3 bases; unmatched junction nucleotides: 14. The CDR3 totals 19 residues. Profiled with immunoSEQ multiplex PCR; TCRdb holds only in-frame clones, not every one. The table lists over 60,000 clones, about 64% of them singletons. The source material was peripheral blood mononuclear cells (PBMCs), sampled before the second cycle of nivolumab. J is TRBJ2-7 and V is TRBV11-2; 15 bases are a match to TRBD2. This TCR came from a human donor with classical Hodgkin lymphoma. CDR3: CASSGYDGLAGGFGYEQYF. The DNA for the CDR3 is TGTGCCAGCAGCGGATATGACGGACTAGCGGGAGGGTTCGGCTACGAGCAGTACTTC.